The sequence of this T cell receptor (beta chain) was determined in a study of Ad26.COV2.S vaccination and SARS-CoV-2 variants. Treatment of the sample: around 19 received Ad26.COV2.S at low or high dose, single or two shots; several received placebo; per-sample allocation not given. Samples were taken on day 63 after the first vaccine or placebo injection. Trimming left V 0 bases short and J 0 bases short, with 11 bases between. Germline V gene data show CDR1 as LNHNV and CDR2 as YYDKDF (reference sequence). The CDR3 consists of 16 residues. Generated by immunoSEQ multiplex PCR, the TCRdb table keeps only in-frame clones and is missing some. There are over 400,000 clones in the sample; approximately 89% occur only once, and 2.5% to 3% lies in the top ten.

The receptor was isolated from a person aged 18 to 65 who received the Ad26.COV2.S COVID-19 vaccine or a placebo. This chain uses TRBV15 with TRBJ1-2, with D unclear. The sequenced sample was peripheral blood, obtained in a trial of Ad26.COV2.S vaccine versus placebo. The CDR3 loop reads CATSRDLTATNYGYTF. CDR3 sequence (DNA): TGTGCCACCAGCAGAGATCTTACAGCTACTAACTATGGCTACACCTTC.